This TCR beta chain was recorded in a study of blood T cell repertoires in COVID-19. CDR1 MRHNA and CDR2 SNTAGT come from the germline V gene. Trimming cost V 3 bases and J 2 bases, with 6 bases left between them. The CDR3 spans 13 residues. As handled by the study authors: The authors estimated nucleated cell counts from reference gene primer amplification. Profiling relied on immunoSEQ multiplex PCR, and the TCRdb table lists in-frame clones only, not all of them. V, J and clone size reflect that table, while D and trimming were determined from the DNA. The table has about 260,000 clones, approximately 87% seen once.

The sequence came from a man aged 60 to 69 who had recovered from COVID-19. V gene TRBV6-4 combines with J gene TRBJ2-3; no definite D call. The specimen sequenced was peripheral blood. The CDR3 region has the DNA TGTGCCAGCAGTGAAGAGGCCACAGATACGCAGTATTTT. Its protein is CASSEEATDTQYF.